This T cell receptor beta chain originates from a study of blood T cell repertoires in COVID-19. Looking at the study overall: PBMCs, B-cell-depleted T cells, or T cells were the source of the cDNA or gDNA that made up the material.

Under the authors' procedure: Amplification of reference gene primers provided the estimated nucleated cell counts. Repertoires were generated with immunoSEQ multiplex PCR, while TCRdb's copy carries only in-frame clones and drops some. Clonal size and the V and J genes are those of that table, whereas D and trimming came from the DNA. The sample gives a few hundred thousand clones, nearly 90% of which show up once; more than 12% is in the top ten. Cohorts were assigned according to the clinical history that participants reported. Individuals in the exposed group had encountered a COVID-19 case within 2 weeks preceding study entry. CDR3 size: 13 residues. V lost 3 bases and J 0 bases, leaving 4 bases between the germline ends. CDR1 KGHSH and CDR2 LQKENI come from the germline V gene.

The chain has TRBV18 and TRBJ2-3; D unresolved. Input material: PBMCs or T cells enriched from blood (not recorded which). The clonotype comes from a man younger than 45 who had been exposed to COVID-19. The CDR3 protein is CASSPGSTDTQYF. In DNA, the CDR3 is TGTGCCAGCTCACCTGGCAGCACAGATACGCAGTATTTT.